A single sample is the source of the 30 T cell receptor beta chains below, sequenced in a study of T-cell reconstitution after alpha-beta-depleted transplantation in children. For TCRbeta, the library was prepared with unique molecular identifiers. TCRdb re-analysed the PCR reads in MiXCR, keeping a single row per CDR3 protein. The sample has 700,000 to 850,000 distinct CDR3 sequences; less than 20% are singletons. The specimen was PBMCs, mostly from graft donor cells, collected 360 days after TCRalphabeta/CD19-depleted stem cell transplant. Receptor source: a male patient under 18 who had a stem cell transplant for acute lymphoblastic leukemia, so the T cells may come from the graft donor.

This chain uses TRBV7-8 with TRBJ2-4; 9 positions match TRBD1. The CDR3 is made up of 15 amino acids. Trimming cost V 5 bases and J 5 bases; bases outside gene matches: 7. The germline CDR1 and CDR2 sequences are SGHVS and FQNEAQ. CDR3 in DNA: TGTGCCAGCAGCACGGACAGGGGACAACAAAACATTCAGTACTTC. Translated, it gives CASSTDRGQQNIQYF. The full variable domain, rest sourced from reference TRBV7-8 and TRBJ2-4, is GAGVSQSPRYKVAKRGQDVALRCDPISGHVSLFWYQQALGQGPEFLTYFQNEAQLDKSGLPSDRFFAERPEGSVSTLKIQRTQQEDSAVYLCASSTDRGQQNIQYFGAGTRLSVL.

This rearrangement joins TRBV7-6 to TRBJ2-6, with 10 bases matching TRBD2. This CDR3 region has 19 residues. The ends lost 1 base at V and 4 bases at J; junction bases unmatched: 10. Germline-derived CDR1 and CDR2 are SGHVS and FNYEAQ. The CDR3, as DNA: TGTGCCAGCAGCTTAGTAGCGGGAGGAGGAGGGACCGGGGCCAACGTCCTGACTTTC. Its translation: CASSLVAGGGGTGANVLTF.

This clonotype has only a few counts. The chain employs TRBV20-1 and TRBJ1-5, with a possible D match to TRBD1 (5 bases). CDR3 length: 14 amino acids. Trimming removed 6 bases at V and 0 bases at J, with 12 bases between. CDR1 is DFQATT, CDR2 SNEGSKA, per germline (reference sequence). The CDR3 here is CSAPDTHSNQPQHF. CDR3 in DNA: TGCAGTGCCCCGGACACGCATAGCAATCAGCCCCAGCATTTT.

This chain joins TRBV11-2 and TRBJ2-3; TRBD1 is a possible D gene (5 bases). Between the trimmed V and J ends, which lost 3 bases and 0 bases, there was a span of 16 bases. CDR3 length: 17 residues. Per germline, CDR1 SGHAT and CDR2 FQNNGV. The CDR3 protein is CASSFPPDRLSTDTQYF. CDR3 coding DNA: TGTGCCAGCAGCTTCCCCCCCGACAGACTTAGCACAGATACGCAGTATTTT.

The chain recombines TRBV18 with TRBJ2-7; possibly TRBD2 for D (5 bases). The CDR3 consists of 15 residues. V gave up 6 bases and J gave up 2 bases, with 17 bases separating them. Germline CDR1 KGHSH, CDR2 LQKENI. The CDR3 reads CASSSLEMYPYEQYF. The CDR3, as DNA: TGTGCCAGCTCTTCACTAGAAATGTATCCCTACGAGCAGTACTTC.

This clonotype was detected a few times. This chain connects TRBV29-1 to TRBJ1-1, with 9 bases that match TRBD1. J gave up 0 bases and V 5 bases, and 7 bases lay outside the gene matches. CDR1 is SQVTM, CDR2 ANQGSEA, per germline. The CDR3 loop spans 15 amino acids. This CDR3 reads CSVSPGTGMNTEAFF. In nucleotides, the CDR3 is TGCAGCGTTTCTCCCGGGACAGGGATGAACACTGAAGCTTTCTTT.

A few counts support this clonotype. The gene calls are TRBV19 and TRBJ1-4; 9 positions match TRBD1. Germline lookup yields CDR1 LNHDA and CDR2 SQIVND (reference sequence). V shed 4 bases and J 5 bases; nucleotides not matched to a gene: 5. The CDR3 contains 15 residues. This CDR3 is CASSTETGGNEKLFF. The CDR3 region has the DNA TGTGCCAGTAGTACGGAGACAGGGGGAAATGAAAAACTGTTTTTT.

V is TRBV3-1 and J is TRBJ2-1, with a tentative D call TRBD2 (6 bases). The germline V gene encodes CDR1 LGHDT and CDR2 YNNKEL (reference sequence). Trimming removed 6 bases from V and 2 bases from J, with 14 bases in between. The CDR3 contains 15 residues. DNA of the CDR3: TGTGCCAGCAGAAAGGGGACTGAAACCTACAATGAGCAGTTCTTC. This encodes CASRKGTETYNEQFF.

The chain is built from TRBV25-1 and TRBJ2-3; D gene unclear. Germline V gene sequence: CDR1 MGHDK, CDR2 SYGVNS. V was pared by 0 bases and J by 0 bases, with 7 bases between. The CDR3 extends over 15 amino acids. The DNA for the CDR3 is TGTGCCAGCAGTGAATATTCCCGCAGCACAGATACGCAGTATTTT. It yields the protein CASSEYSRSTDTQYF.

This clonotype was recorded a few times. V is TRBV11-2 and J is TRBJ2-1; TRBD2 aligns across 8 bases. CDR1 is SGHAT and CDR2 is FQNNGV in the germline V gene. Trimming removed 5 bases from V and 7 bases from J; junction bases left unmatched: 13. CDR3 length equals 16 residues. CDR3 amino acids: CASSPGLAGLGNEQFF. Here the CDR3 DNA reads TGTGCCAGCAGCCCAGGACTAGCCGGGCTGGGGAATGAGCAGTTCTTC.

V usage is TRBV14 and J usage is TRBJ2-3; D call uncertain. CDR1 is SGHDN, CDR2 FVKESK, per germline. The CDR3 extends over 14 amino acids. Trimming took off 6 bases at V and 3 bases at J, with 13 bases between the two ends. CDR3 bases: TGTGCCAGCAGGCACCTTGACGTAACAGATACGCAGTATTTT. This sequence encodes CASRHLDVTDTQYF.

Only a few counts were recorded for this clonotype. The rearrangement joins TRBV9 to TRBJ2-2; 8 bases are shared with TRBD2. The germline V gene encodes CDR1 SGDLS and CDR2 YYNGEE. V was clipped by 4 bases and J by 4 bases; unmatched bases: 6. The CDR3 has 15 amino acids. The CDR3 DNA sequence: TGTGCCAGCAGCACACCCGGGACTAGCACCGGGGAGCTGTTTTTT. Protein product: CASSTPGTSTGELFF.

This clonotype was seen a handful of times. CDR3 sequence (DNA): TGTGCCAGCAGTCCCGAACCGGGGGCAGACGAGCAGTACTTC. Amino acids: CASSPEPGADEQYF. This sequence joins TRBV12-3 or TRBV12-4 and TRBJ2-7; D may match TRBD1 or TRBD2 (6 bases each). The CDR3 contains 14 residues. The V gene lost 5 bases and the J gene lost 5 bases, with 16 bases spanning the gap.

This clonotype has a handful of counts. The chain combines TRBV20-1 with TRBJ2-3, with TRBD1 identical over 8 bases. Unmatched junction bases numbered 14, after V lost 0 bases and J lost 0 bases. This CDR3 region has 19 residues. Germline V gene sequence: CDR1 DFQATT, CDR2 SNEGSKA (reference sequence). CDR3 in amino acids: CSARDMGQERWTSTDTQYF. The CDR3 DNA is TGCAGTGCTAGAGATATGGGACAGGAGCGGTGGACCAGCACAGATACGCAGTATTTT.

The genes are TRBV5-1 and TRBJ2-7; D is possibly TRBD2 (6 bases). There are 16 residues in the CDR3. Trimming left V 0 bases short and J 2 bases short, with 15 bases between. Germline CDR1 reads SGHRS; CDR2 reads YFSETQ. CDR3: CASSLVDGGTAYEQYF. The CDR3 DNA follows: TGCGCCAGCAGCTTGGTGGATGGCGGGACGGCCTACGAGCAGTACTTC.

This clonotype occurred a few times. The CDR3 coding sequence is TGTGCCAGCAGACCGGGACAGGGGGCCAATGGCTACACCTTC. Its protein is CASRPGQGANGYTF. This sequence joins TRBV12-3 or TRBV12-4 and TRBJ1-2; the match to TRBD1 covers 12 bases. The V and J ends lost 6 bases and 6 bases, in that order; junction bases with no gene match: 5. The CDR3 is 14 residues long.

The table lists this clonotype with a few counts. V gene TRBV15 combines with J gene TRBJ2-1; 7 positions agree with TRBD2. The trim removed 3 bases at V and 4 bases at J, leaving 6 bases unmatched. The CDR3 spans 15 residues. Germline lookup yields CDR1 LNHNV and CDR2 YYDKDF (reference sequence). The CDR3 loop is CATSSPTSVYNEQFF. DNA of the CDR3: TGTGCCACCAGCAGCCCCACTAGCGTGTACAATGAGCAGTTCTTC.

The chain joins TRBV12-3 or TRBV12-4 to TRBJ2-7; 8 nucleotides agree with TRBD1. V lost 5 bases to trimming and J lost 4 bases; unmatched junction nucleotides: 10. The CDR3 runs 15 residues. The CDR3 DNA follows: TGTGCCAGCAGTGCTACCGACAGGGGTCGGTACGAGCAGTACTTC. Protein sequence: CASSATDRGRYEQYF.

This clonotype appeared a few times. The rearrangement links TRBV5-1 to TRBJ2-7; TRBD1 might be the D (5 bases). Germline-derived CDR1 and CDR2 are SGHRS and YFSETQ. The CDR3 loop spans 15 amino acids. The germline V and J ends were trimmed by 1 base and 1 base, with 12 bases remaining between them. The CDR3 loop reads CASSLMQGVSYEQYF. Here the CDR3 DNA reads TGCGCCAGCAGCTTGATGCAGGGTGTTTCCTACGAGCAGTACTTC.

The chain has TRBV10-3 and TRBJ1-1, with 7 nucleotides matching TRBD1. The CDR3 extends over 15 amino acids. Germline trimming cut 3 bases from V and 2 bases from J; bases unmatched to any gene: 6. Germline CDR1 is ENHRY and CDR2 is SYGVKD. The CDR3 reads CAISEKPGGNTEAFF. The DNA for the CDR3 is TGTGCCATCAGTGAAAAACCAGGGGGAAACACTGAAGCTTTCTTT.

In its sample, this clonotype was seen many times. The V gene is TRBV6-5, the J gene TRBJ2-6; D gene uncertain. CDR1 and CDR2 from the germline V gene are MNHEY and SVGAGI. V was cut by 0 bases and J by 1 base, with 10 bases left in between. The CDR3 has 17 residues. The CDR3 DNA reads as TGTGCCAGCAGTTACTCGATCGACGGATCTGGGGCCAACGTCCTGACTTTC. Translated, it gives CASSYSIDGSGANVLTF.

This clonotype was seen more than once but under ten times. The chain uses TRBV7-9 and TRBJ2-1, with 7 positions matching TRBD2. The germline gives CDR1 SEHNR, CDR2 FQNEAQ (reference sequence). The CDR3 length is 13 residues. V was clipped by 7 bases and J by 10 bases; unmatched bases: 10. The DNA of the CDR3 is TGTGCCAGCAACTCGACTAGCATAGGCGAGCAGTTCTTC. Protein product: CASNSTSIGEQFF. Full variable domain (outside the CDR3, taken from reference TRBV7-9 and TRBJ2-1): DTGVSQNPRHKITKRGQNVTFRCDPISEHNRLYWYRQTLGQGPEFLTYFQNEAQLEKSRLLSDRFSAERPKGSFSTLEIQRTEQGDSAMYLCASNSTSIGEQFFGPGTRLTVL.

This clonotype has just a few counts. This chain connects TRBV7-9 to TRBJ1-5, with 7 bases that match TRBD1. Germline lookup yields CDR1 SEHNR and CDR2 FQNEAQ (reference sequence). The CDR3 length is 15 residues. The V and J ends lost 5 bases and 3 bases, in that order; junction bases with no gene match: 7. The CDR3 here is CASSHVGQVNQPQHF. The CDR3 nucleotides read TGTGCCAGCAGCCACGTCGGACAGGTCAATCAGCCCCAGCATTTT.

Only a few counts were recorded for this clonotype. This chain uses TRBV5-1 with TRBJ2-1; 7 positions agree with TRBD2. The CDR3 has 14 amino acids. Trimming took 1 base from V and 8 from J; bases not matched to a gene: 6. Looked up from germline, CDR1 is SGHRS and CDR2 is YFSETQ. CDR3 protein: CASSLTGGIDEQFF. DNA of the CDR3: TGCGCCAGCAGCTTGACGGGAGGAATAGATGAGCAGTTCTTC. Filled out from reference TRBV5-1 and TRBJ2-1, the complete variable domain reads KAGVTQTPRYLIKTRGQQVTLSCSPISGHRSVSWYQQTPGQGLQFLFEYFSETQRNKGNFPGRFSGRQFSNSRSEMNVSTLELGDSALYLCASSLTGGIDEQFFGPGTRLTVL.

The chain links TRBV9 to TRBJ2-1; TRBD2 is a possible D gene (5 bases). Trimming pared 0 bases from V and 4 bases from J, leaving 11 bases between. The V gene's germline CDR1 is SGDLS and CDR2 YYNGEE. This CDR3 region has 15 residues. CDR3 coding DNA: TGTGCCAGCAGCGTAGCGGGGATCGGGTACAATGAGCAGTTCTTC. Translating it yields CASSVAGIGYNEQFF.

The rearrangement links TRBV4-1 to TRBJ2-7; D might be TRBD1 (6 bases). Looked up from germline, CDR1 is MGHRA and CDR2 is YSYEKL. The CDR3 consists of 15 residues. The V end lost 4 bases, the J end lost 0 bases, and 13 bases lay between the germline ends. The CDR3 coding sequence is TGCGCCAGCAGCCCCGGACAGTATAGCTCCTACGAGCAGTACTTC. Translated: CASSPGQYSSYEQYF.

There are many counts of this clonotype. The V and J genes are TRBV5-1 and TRBJ1-3; a weak D match, TRBD1 (5 bases). V was shortened by 4 bases and J by 1 base, with 12 bases between the two germline ends. The CDR3 runs 15 residues. CDR1 and CDR2 from the germline V gene are SGHRS and YFSETQ. In DNA, the CDR3 is TGCGCCAGCAGCGGGGCCTCGTGGTCTGGAAACACCATATATTTT. It specifies CASSGASWSGNTIYF.

This clonotype was counted ten times or more. V gene TRBV6-4 combines with J gene TRBJ2-2; D might be TRBD2 (6 bases). CDR1 MRHNA and CDR2 SNTAGT come from the germline V gene. V lost 10 bases to trimming and J lost 3 bases, with 24 bases between them. The CDR3 has 17 amino acids. The CDR3 DNA reads TGTGCCACCACAACACCCCGGTGGGAGGTGGACACCGGGGAGCTGTTTTTT. It codes for CATTTPRWEVDTGELFF.

This clonotype appeared once. The rearrangement links TRBV27 to TRBJ2-5; D unresolved. Looked up from germline, CDR1 is MNHEY and CDR2 is SMNVEV (reference sequence). CDR3 length equals 13 residues. With 5 bases removed from V and 3 bases from J, the gap between germline ends came to 10 bases. Here the CDR3 reads CASSGRRKETQYF. The CDR3 nucleotides read TGTGCCAGCAGTGGGCGGCGGAAAGAGACCCAGTACTTC.

V gene TRBV5-4 combines with J gene TRBJ2-2; D gene uncertain. CDR3 length: 13 residues. The V and J ends lost 4 bases and 6 bases respectively, with 10 bases between them. Germline CDR1 and CDR2: SGHNT and YYREEE (reference sequence). CDR3 coding DNA: TGTGCCAGCAGCAGGGTCAACGCCGGGGAGCTGTTTTTT. Its translation: CASSRVNAGELFF.